This TCR beta chain was observed in a study of T cell repertoires in cytomegalovirus infection. With V trimmed by 5 bases and J by 5 bases, 9 bases remained unmatched. The CDR3 sequence is 16 residues long. The germline CDR1 and CDR2 sequences are LNHNV and YYDKDF (reference sequence). Many counts were recorded for this clonotype. Its matching antigen is unknown. Via MiXCR, TCRdb re-called the reads, giving one row per CDR3 protein. The sample has about 350,000 distinct CDR3 sequences; about 35% are singletons. The material was cultured PBMCs, obtained from culture after CMV antigen stimulation. The TCR comes from a human donor in good health (CMV status not recorded). Some clones in this sample may be carry-over from other donors' samples. J is TRBJ2-3 and V is TRBV15; TRBD2 agrees at 11 bases. The DNA of the CDR3 is TGTGCCACCAGCTTACGACTAGCGGGAAACGGAGATACGCAGTATTTT. It encodes CATSLRLAGNGDTQYF.